One TCR beta chain is described in this entry. The antigen remains unidentified. Methods used by the authors: Per-sample TCR counts ranged from about 23,224 to 690,600, median 95,638. MiXCR, applied by TCRdb to the 5' RACE reads, yields one record per CDR3 protein. Clone size and V and J calls follow TCRdb, not the original study. The table records some 150,000 distinct CDR3 sequences, around 4.4% of them present only once. The total RNA was obtained from whole blood that was not fractionated. Between the trimmed V and J ends, which lost 0 bases and 3 bases, there was a span of 14 bases. The CDR3 loop spans 16 amino acids. The germline V gene encodes CDR1 ENHRY and CDR2 SYGVKD. The entry originates in a study of human T cells and chemical hapten exposure. About the research overall: Minor pooled library volume differences mainly drove per-sample TCR yield variation.

Findings of the study overall: DPC sensitization produced no change in TCRs with frequency above 1 in 1000.

The rearrangement uses TRBV10-3 and TRBJ1-1; a weak D match, TRBD1 (6 bases). The receptor was derived from a female donor in good health. CDR3 protein: CAISESMRGGYTEAFF. The CDR3 DNA is TGTGCCATCAGTGAGTCTATGAGAGGGGGATACACTGAAGCTTTCTTT.